The sequence of this T cell receptor beta chain was determined in a study of cytomegalovirus exposure and HLA in healthy donors. Findings and caveats of the study: Accurate HLA-A and HLA-B prediction from TCR beta sequences was reported for most subjects. By a later analysis, the bulk of CMV-associated TCR beta chains appeared HLA-restricted. TCR beta chains associated with HLA were, in a later analysis, more clonally expanded than equally common others.

V shed 1 base and J 2 bases; nucleotides not matched to a gene: 7. The CDR3 is 17 residues long. Germline lookup yields CDR1 LGHNA and CDR2 YSLEER. Use of 60 Vbeta and 13 Jbeta primers characterized the PCR. Profiled with immunoSEQ multiplex PCR; TCRdb holds only in-frame clones, not every one. Among 40,000 to 45,000 clones listed, 70% to 85% were seen once. Worth noting for this clone: Its target is not known.

The receptor comes from a man younger than 40 in good health and CMV-seronegative. This rearrangement joins TRBV4-3 to TRBJ2-3; 9 nucleotides align to TRBD1. The material sequenced was PBMCs. This chain's CDR3 is CASSQGPGTGNTDTQYF. The DNA for the CDR3 is TGCGCCAGCAGCCAAGGGCCCGGGACAGGGAACACAGATACGCAGTATTTT.